Listed below are T cell receptor beta chains from one sample, sequenced in a study of cytomegalovirus exposure and HLA in healthy donors. Using immunoSEQ multiplex PCR, the repertoire was profiled, and TCRdb retains in-frame clones only, with some absent. The sample lists about 240,000 clones; about 86% were seen once. Sequenced sample: PBMCs. Source of these receptors: a woman in her 30s in good health and CMV-seropositive. The CDR3 runs from the conserved cysteine through the conserved F or W. A D gene is named only where the DNA matches it firmly. Clone size appears in some rows only: once, few, many, or a class for an expanded clone.

j_call cdr3_length v_call clone_size d_call cdr3_aa cdr3_nt
TRBJ1-4 16 TRBV14 NA NA CASSQVTGGEEEKLFF TGTGCCAGCAGCCAAGTGACGGGGGGCGAGGAAGAAAAACTGTTTTTT
TRBJ2-7 15 TRBV6-5 NA TRBD1 CASSFGQGVSYEQYF TGTGCCAGCAGTTTCGGACAGGGGGTTTCCTACGAGCAGTACTTC
TRBJ2-3 17 TRBV27 NA TRBD2 CASSPWTSGRSQDTQYF TGTGCCAGCAGTCCGTGGACTAGCGGGAGGAGCCAAGATACGCAGTATTTT
TRBJ1-1 14 TRBV18 NA NA CASSPNGQRAEAFF TGTGCCAGCTCACCAAACGGACAGAGGGCTGAAGCTTTCTTT
TRBJ1-2 13 TRBV4-1 few TRBD1 CASSRGTGDGYTF TGCGCCAGCAGCCGAGGGACAGGGGATGGCTACACCTTC
TRBJ2-5 15 TRBV30 NA TRBD1 CAWRDLTGGGETQYF TGTGCCTGGAGAGACCTCACAGGGGGAGGTGAGACCCAGTACTTC
TRBJ1-5 17 TRBV18 NA TRBD1 CASSPTGGPYSNQPQHF TGTGCCAGCTCACCGACAGGGGGGCCTTATAGCAATCAGCCCCAGCATTTT
TRBJ1-1 17 TRBV10-2 NA TRBD1 CASSDPTGGVINTEAFF TGCGCCAGCAGTGACCCGACAGGGGGCGTAATTAACACTGAAGCTTTCTTT
TRBJ2-1 15 TRBV9 once TRBD1 CASSARQGYYNEQFF TGTGCCAGCAGCGCCCGACAGGGTTACTACAATGAGCAGTTCTTC
TRBJ2-7 11 TRBV20-1 NA NA CSASTGYEQYF TGCAGTGCTTCTACAGGGTACGAGCAGTACTTC
TRBJ1-5 14 TRBV7-9 few NA CASTAANGNQPQHF TGTGCCAGCACCGCAGCGAACGGCAATCAGCCCCAGCATTTT
TRBJ2-5 11 TRBV20-1 NA NA CSAPLVGTQYF TGCAGTGCCCCACTGGTTGGGACCCAGTACTTC
TRBJ2-1 14 TRBV30 few TRBD2 CAWSEGLALSEQFF TGTGCCTGGAGTGAAGGACTAGCCTTAAGTGAGCAGTTCTTC
TRBJ1-3 19 TRBV4-2 NA TRBD1 CASSQVGDRGPSSGNTIYF TGTGCCAGCAGCCAAGTGGGGGACAGGGGGCCCAGCTCTGGAAACACCATATATTTT
TRBJ2-3 16 TRBV2 NA TRBD2 CASSGGTSGRSDTQYF TGTGCCAGCAGTGGGGGGACTAGCGGGAGATCAGATACGCAGTATTTT
TRBJ2-7 14 TRBV6-5 NA TRBD2 CASSLGTSGREQYF TGTGCCAGCAGTCTCGGGACTAGCGGGAGAGAGCAGTACTTC
TRBJ2-7 15 TRBV10-3 NA TRBD2 CAISVELAGVGEQYF TGTGCCATCAGTGTAGAACTAGCGGGAGTGGGGGAGCAGTACTTC